The rows below give T cell receptor beta chains drawn from one sample of a study of T cell responses to AZD1222 COVID-19 vaccine. TCRdb's copy holds only in-frame clones and misses some; the assay was immunoSEQ multiplex PCR. The data hold around 80,000 clones, with 86% observed a single time. The specimen comprised peripheral blood, sampled on day 0 of AZD1222 vaccination. These receptors were collected from an adult in good health. Both conserved end residues are part of each CDR3. D genes are given only for firm matches. Only some rows state a clone size, as once, few, many or a class for expanded clones.

j_call clone_size v_call d_call cdr3_aa cdr3_nt
TRBJ2-5 NA TRBV5-8 NA CASSPEVGYGGETQYF TGTGCCAGCAGCCCGGAAGTGGGCTACGGGGGAGAGACCCAGTACTTC
TRBJ1-5 NA TRBV12-3/TRBV12-4 NA CASRREGDQPQHF TGTGCCAGCAGGAGGGAGGGTGATCAGCCCCAGCATTTT
TRBJ1-2 NA TRBV6-5 NA CASSPRQDNYGYTF TGTGCCAGCAGTCCGAGACAGGATAACTATGGCTACACCTTC
TRBJ2-1 NA TRBV12-2 NA CASRFFTSANEQFF TGTGCAAGTCGCTTCTTCACTAGCGCAAATGAGCAGTTCTTC
TRBJ2-1 once TRBV7-9 NA CASSLGSNEQFF TGTGCCAGCAGCTTAGGCAGCAATGAGCAGTTCTTC
TRBJ2-1 NA TRBV2 TRBD2 CASSVVAGDEQFF TGTGCCAGCAGTGTAGTAGCGGGCGATGAGCAGTTCTTC
TRBJ2-1 NA TRBV7-2 TRBD2 CASSLAASGGYNEQFF TGTGCCAGCAGCTTAGCAGCTAGCGGGGGATACAATGAGCAGTTCTTC
TRBJ1-2 NA TRBV9 TRBD1 CASSVGWTGDYNYGYTF TGTGCCAGCAGCGTAGGTTGGACAGGGGATTATAACTATGGCTACACCTTC
TRBJ2-1 NA TRBV18 TRBD2 CASSLPGLAGSEQFF TGTGCCAGCTCACTACCGGGACTAGCGGGTAGCGAGCAGTTCTTC
TRBJ2-2 NA TRBV4-2 NA CASSQDRDTGELFF TGTGCCAGCAGCCAAGATCGGGACACCGGGGAGCTGTTTTTT
TRBJ1-1 NA TRBV7-2 NA CASSLAPAGANTEAFF TGTGCCAGCAGCTTAGCGCCAGCAGGCGCGAACACTGAAGCTTTCTTT
TRBJ2-7 NA TRBV19 TRBD1 CASSIEGPDRGLEQYF TGTGCCAGTAGTATAGAGGGCCCGGACAGGGGGCTCGAGCAGTACTTC
TRBJ1-2 NA TRBV7-9 TRBD1 CASSSRRQGGYGYTF TGTGCCAGCAGCTCCCGACGACAGGGCGGCTATGGCTACACCTTC
TRBJ2-3 NA TRBV28 NA CASSFFSGSTDTQYF TGTGCCAGCAGTTTTTTTAGCGGCAGCACAGATACGCAGTATTTT
TRBJ2-7 NA TRBV7-9 TRBD2 CASSSLPGLAYEQYF TGTGCCAGCAGCTCCCTGCCGGGACTAGCCTACGAGCAGTACTTC